This paragraph covers one T cell receptor beta chain sequence. Which antigen it targets is not known. Nothing much larger sits one base from this clone, and base qualities are not available. The source of the sample is a study of blood T cell repertoires in COVID-19 (dated by TCRdb to 2020 to 2022). About the full investigation: The collaborator samples originated in the United States, Italy and Spain and spanned the acute and convalescent phases of COVID-19. The prospective study material was composed of cDNA or gDNA derived from T cells, B-cell-depleted T cells, or PBMCs. The dataset comprised deeply sampled blood TCRbeta repertoires from subjects exposed to, actively infected with, or recovered from COVID-19. The repertoires were released in a freely available public database intended as a resource for research on the immune response to SARS-CoV-2. The samples were drawn from two sources: the first 160 participants of the ongoing ImmuneRACE study, and over 950 subjects contributed by 6 global collaborators. Sample metadata almost always included a de-identified subject ID, COVID-19 status, age in years and sex. HLA class I and class II types, where available, came from metadata supplied by the sample provider rather than from assay-based typing. The study at large found these results: The amount of clinical and demographic metadata varied by source and participant and was provided uncurated.

Each collaborating institution followed its own protocols to collect whole blood in K2EDTA tubes. For TCRbeta analysis, collaborators shipped samples as frozen whole blood, isolated PBMCs, or DNA extracted from either of those sample types. V is cut back by 5 bases and J by 1 base, with 3 bases in the junction unmatched. From cysteine to phenylalanine, the CDR3 is 15 amino acids long. The DNA shown is the 45-base CDR3, in frame from base 1. CDR1 is given as SEHNR and CDR2 as FQNEAQ, both from the germline V gene (reference sequence). TCRbeta CDR3 regions were amplified from genomic DNA using the immunoSEQ Assay, a bias-controlled multiplex PCR. On the study's bioinformatics: The number of nucleated cells in each sample was estimated from the amplification of reference gene primers within the assay. To quantify the absolute abundance of each unique TCRbeta CDR3 rearrangement, sequence reads were collapsed and filtered. For each sample, productive Simpson clonality was calculated by taking the square root of Simpson's diversity index across productive rearrangements. The table was pulled from immuneACCESS by TCRdb, which kept in-frame rearrangements only. Such tables lose some clones; where checked, under half of the loss comes from unresolved V genes, and the rest has no known cause. D and trimming come from the DNA, and the V and J calls and clone size come from that table. The sample records fewer than 350,000 clones, approximately 81% of which are singletons. 2.5% to 3% of the sample goes to the ten largest clones.

What was sequenced was peripheral blood. The source is a woman aged 60 to 75 with active or convalescent COVID-19. The chain uses TRBV7-9 and TRBJ2-2, and 8 bases in between align with TRBD1. The CDR3 in this case is CASSLTGGNTGELFF. Here is the DNA: TGTGCCAGCAGCCTTACAGGGGGGAACACCGGGGAGCTGTTTTTT.